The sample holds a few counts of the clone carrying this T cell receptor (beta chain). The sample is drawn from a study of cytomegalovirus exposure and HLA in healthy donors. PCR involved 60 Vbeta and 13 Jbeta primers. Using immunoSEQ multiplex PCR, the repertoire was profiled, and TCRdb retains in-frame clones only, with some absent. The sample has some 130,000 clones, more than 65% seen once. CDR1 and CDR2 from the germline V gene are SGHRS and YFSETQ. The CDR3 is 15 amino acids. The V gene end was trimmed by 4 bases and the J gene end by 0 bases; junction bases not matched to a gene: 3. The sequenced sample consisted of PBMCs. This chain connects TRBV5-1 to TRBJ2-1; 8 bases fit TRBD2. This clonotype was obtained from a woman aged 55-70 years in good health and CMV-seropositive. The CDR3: CASSTGTSSYNEQFF. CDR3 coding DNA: TGCGCCAGCAGCACCGGGACTAGCTCCTACAATGAGCAGTTCTTC. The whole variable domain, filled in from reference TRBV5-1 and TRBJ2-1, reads KAGVTQTPRYLIKTRGQQVTLSCSPISGHRSVSWYQQTPGQGLQFLFEYFSETQRNKGNFPGRFSGRQFSNSRSEMNVSTLELGDSALYLCASSTGTSSYNEQFFGPGTRLTVL.